These 2 T cell receptor beta chains came from one sample sequenced in a study of T-cell reconstitution after alpha-beta-depleted transplantation in children. Preparation of the TCRbeta library was carried out with unique molecular identifiers. One entry per CDR3 protein results from TCRdb running MiXCR on the PCR reads. The table shows approximately 300,000 distinct CDR3 sequences, with 11% occurring only once. Material: peripheral blood, obtained 180 days after TCRalphabeta/CD19-depleted stem cell transplant. Receptor source: a male patient under 10 years old who had a stem cell transplant for chronic granulomatous disease, so the T cells may come from the graft donor.

In this sample, this clonotype turned up many times. V gene TRBV12-5 combines with J gene TRBJ1-5, with D unresolved. The V gene's germline CDR1 is LGHNT and CDR2 FRNRAP. The CDR3 consists of 14 residues. Trimming stripped 4 bases from V and 2 bases from J, with 9 bases between. CDR3: CASGSPGRNQPQHF. CDR3 DNA: TGTGCTAGTGGTTCTCCGGGCCGCAATCAGCCCCAGCATTTT.

There are many counts of this clonotype. The V gene is TRBV6-1, the J gene TRBJ1-5; perhaps TRBD1 as D (6 bases). Between the trimmed V and J ends, which lost 1 base and 10 bases, there was a span of 17 bases. Germline values: CDR1 MNHNS, CDR2 SASEGT. The CDR3 runs to 15 residues. CDR3 loop: CASSEDRRGSFPQHF. In DNA, the CDR3 is TGTGCCAGCAGTGAAGATAGGAGGGGGTCGTTTCCCCAGCATTTT.